Following are 25 T cell receptor beta chains from one sample sequenced in a study of blood T cell repertoires in COVID-19. Measured with immunoSEQ multiplex PCR; TCRdb has only the in-frame clones, and not every one. There are about 81,000 clones in the sample; about 89% occur only once, and roughly an eighth lies in the top ten. Sequencing was carried out using peripheral blood. The receptors were gathered from a man between 65 and 80 years old with active or convalescent COVID-19.

The rearrangement joins TRBV9 to TRBJ2-5, with D perhaps matching TRBD2 (6 bases). Germline-derived CDR1 and CDR2 are SGDLS and YYNGEE. The CDR3 consists of 16 residues. Trimming removed 4 bases from V and 3 bases from J, with 19 bases in between. DNA of the CDR3: TGTGCCAGCAGCCCTCCCTCCGGGACTCCAAAAGAGACCCAGTACTTC. Translation: CASSPPSGTPKETQYF.

This chain joins TRBV3-1 (or the pseudogene TRBV3-2) and TRBJ2-1; no reliable D call. The V and J ends lost 4 bases and 5 bases respectively, with 6 bases between them. The V gene's germline CDR1 is LGHDT and CDR2 YNNKEL (reference sequence). The CDR3 runs to 12 residues. CDR3 residues: CASSLTNNEQFF. The DNA of the CDR3 is TGTGCCAGCAGCCTAACAAACAATGAGCAGTTCTTC.

This clone was seen just once. This chain joins TRBV5-1 and TRBJ1-3; 7 bases fit TRBD1. Germline loops: CDR1 SGHRS, CDR2 YFSETQ. The junction had 5 bases not matched to a gene; V was cut back by 5 bases and J by 0 bases. This CDR3 region has 15 residues. The CDR3 DNA follows: TGCGCCAGCAGTTACACAGGGGCCTCTGGAAACACCATATATTTT. Amino acids: CASSYTGASGNTIYF. The variable domain in full, completed from reference TRBV5-1 and TRBJ1-3, reads KAGVTQTPRYLIKTRGQQVTLSCSPISGHRSVSWYQQTPGQGLQFLFEYFSETQRNKGNFPGRFSGRQFSNSRSEMNVSTLELGDSALYLCASSYTGASGNTIYFGEGSWLTVV.

The chain joins TRBV5-1 to TRBJ2-5, with 7 bases fitting TRBD1. The CDR3 has 14 residues. V trimming: 4 bases; J trimming: 2 bases; junction bases outside the gene matches: 5. Germline CDR1 reads SGHRS; CDR2 reads YFSETQ. The CDR3 DNA is TGCGCCAGCAGCGACGGGACAGCGCAAGAGACCCAGTACTTC. Its protein is CASSDGTAQETQYF.

The chain uses TRBV5-6 and TRBJ2-2; 12 nucleotides agree with TRBD1. The CDR3 is 16 residues long. V was pared by 6 bases and J by 6 bases, with 9 bases of the junction left unmatched. Germline lookup yields CDR1 SGHDT and CDR2 YYEEEE. CDR3 loop: CASTQLGTGGPGELFF. CDR3 nucleotides: TGTGCCAGCACCCAATTGGGGACAGGGGGCCCCGGGGAGCTGTTTTTT.

The chain is built from TRBV7-9 and TRBJ1-2; D uncertain. CDR1 and CDR2 (germline): SEHNR, FQNEAQ (reference sequence). V lost 2 bases and J lost 3, with 13 bases in between. The CDR3 runs 15 residues. The CDR3, as DNA: TGTGCCAGCAGCTTATTAGCCGACGGGGACTATGGCTACACCTTC. Residues: CASSLLADGDYGYTF.

V is TRBV29-1 and J is TRBJ1-2; tentatively, D is TRBD1 (5 bases). CDR1 SQVTM and CDR2 ANQGSEA come from the germline V gene. There are 11 residues in the CDR3. V lost 4 bases and J lost 6, with 9 bases in between. The CDR3 DNA reads as TGCAGCGTTGCCAGGGTGAATGGCTACACCTTC. It yields the protein CSVARVNGYTF.

The rearrangement uses TRBV9 and TRBJ2-2; 8 bases match TRBD2. This CDR3 contains 15 residues. Trimming cost V 1 base and J 3 bases; bases outside gene matches: 2. CDR1 SGDLS and CDR2 YYNGEE come from the germline V gene. The CDR3 loop is CASSVRGGDTGELFF. The CDR3 coding sequence is TGTGCCAGCAGCGTACGGGGGGGTGACACCGGGGAGCTGTTTTTT.

In this sample, this clone turned up once. V and J are TRBV2 and TRBJ1-5; TRBD1 might be the D (6 bases). Germline values: CDR1 SNHLY, CDR2 FYNNEI. The CDR3 has 14 residues. V dropped 6 bases and J dropped 5 bases, with 14 bases sitting between them. The CDR3 DNA reads as TGTGCCAGCAGCGGCGTCAGGGGTGATCAGCCCCAGCATTTT. It codes for CASSGVRGDQPQHF. Full variable domain (rest looked up from reference TRBV2 and TRBJ1-5): EPEVTQTPSHQVTQMGQEVILRCVPISNHLYFYWYRQILGQKVEFLVSFYNNEISEKSEIFDDQFSVERPDGSNFTLKIRSTKLEDSAMYFCASSGVRGDQPQHFGDGTRLSIL.

This chain links TRBV19 with TRBJ2-5; 12 nucleotides line up with TRBD1. With 7 bases clipped from V and 4 bases from J, the junction kept 13 bases outside the gene matches. The CDR3 spans 17 residues. Germline V gene sequence: CDR1 LNHDA, CDR2 SQIVND (reference sequence). CDR3: CASTQGTGGLGRETQYF. In DNA form, the CDR3 reads TGTGCCAGTACTCAGGGGACAGGGGGCTTGGGTCGAGAGACCCAGTACTTC.

This clone has only one observation. V gene TRBV18 combines with J gene TRBJ2-2, with 9 positions matching TRBD1. This CDR3 is 17 amino acids long. Germline V gene lookup returns CDR1 KGHSH and CDR2 LQKENI. V was clipped by 0 bases and J by 7 bases; unmatched bases: 9. As DNA, the CDR3 is TGTGCCAGCTCACCACCGGGGACAGGGCCGGTGGTCGGGGAGCTGTTTTTT. Translation: CASSPPGTGPVVGELFF.

V and J are TRBV6-5 and TRBJ1-6; D is unclear. CDR1 and CDR2 from the germline V gene are MNHEY and SVGAGI. The CDR3 length is 14 residues. V was clipped by 5 bases and J by 9 bases, with 14 bases between them. The CDR3 protein is CASSTAYGGSPLHF. CDR3 nucleotides: TGTGCCAGCAGTACCGCTTACGGCGGTTCACCCCTCCACTTT.

The chain joins TRBV18 to TRBJ2-4; no clear D gene. V lost 0 bases and J 3 bases, leaving 6 bases between the germline ends. Germline CDR1 KGHSH, CDR2 LQKENI. This CDR3 has 14 amino acids. This CDR3 reads CASSPPSVKNIQYF. CDR3 bases: TGTGCCAGCTCACCACCCTCGGTCAAAAACATTCAGTACTTC. Based on the CDR3 plus reference TRBV18 and TRBJ2-4, the full variable domain is NAGVMQNPRHLVRRRGQEARLRCSPMKGHSHVYWYRQLPEEGLKFMVYLQKENIIDESGMPKERFSAEFPKEGPSILRIQQVVRGDSAAYFCASSPPSVKNIQYFGAGTRLSVL.

The chain couples TRBV24-1 to TRBJ1-5, with D unclear. This CDR3 has 13 amino acids. Germline values: CDR1 KGHDR, CDR2 SFDVKD. V was shortened by 5 bases and J by 1 base, with 5 bases between the two germline ends. CDR3 nucleotides: TGTGCCACCAGTGCCCGGAGCAATCAGCCCCAGCATTTT. It specifies CATSARSNQPQHF.

This clone occurred once. This chain joins TRBV3-1 (or the pseudogene TRBV3-2) and TRBJ2-3, with a tentative D call TRBD2 (5 bases). CDR3 length: 16 residues. From germline, CDR1 is LGHDT and CDR2 YNNKEL (reference sequence). V gave up 4 bases and J gave up 2 bases, with 16 bases separating them. This CDR3 is CASSLDLWLLTDTQYF. In DNA form, the CDR3 reads TGTGCCAGCAGCCTGGACTTGTGGCTCCTCACAGATACGCAGTATTTT.

This clone was counted between two and nine times. The chain has TRBV19 and TRBJ1-1; D ambiguous. The germline V and J ends were trimmed by 6 bases and 0 bases, with 8 bases remaining between them. The CDR3 is made up of 13 amino acids. The V gene's germline CDR1 is LNHDA and CDR2 SQIVND (reference sequence). As DNA, the CDR3 is TGTGCCAGTAGCCTATATATGAACACTGAAGCTTTCTTT. Translating it yields CASSLYMNTEAFF.

The CDR3 DNA is TGTGCCAGCAGTCAAAACTCTGGAAACACCATATATTTT. Translated, it gives CASSQNSGNTIYF. This sequence joins TRBV7-9 and TRBJ1-3; D is uncertain. CDR3 length: 13 amino acids. V lost 6 bases and J 0 bases, leaving 6 bases between the germline ends. CDR1 SEHNR and CDR2 FQNEAQ come from the germline V gene (reference sequence).

The rearrangement uses TRBV7-2 and TRBJ2-7; 9 nucleotides line up with TRBD2. Germline V gives CDR1 SGHTA, CDR2 FQGNSA. The CDR3 spans 14 residues. The V gene end was trimmed by 2 bases and the J gene end by 6 bases; junction bases not matched to a gene: 5. The CDR3 protein is CASSLMGLATEQYF. CDR3 DNA: TGTGCCAGCAGCTTAATGGGACTAGCAACCGAGCAGTACTTC.

This clone was picked up a small number of times. V gene TRBV5-1 combines with J gene TRBJ2-1; 8 bases are shared with TRBD1. The ends lost 6 bases at V and 6 bases at J; junction bases unmatched: 5. This CDR3 has 13 amino acids. CDR1 is SGHRS, CDR2 YFSETQ, per germline. The CDR3 sequence is CASNQGAINEQFF. The CDR3 DNA reads TGCGCCAGCAACCAGGGGGCCATCAATGAGCAGTTCTTC.

This clone was counted between two and nine times. The rearrangement links TRBV13 to TRBJ2-3; 13 bases align to TRBD2. Looked up from germline, CDR1 is PRHDT and CDR2 is FYEKMQ (reference sequence). V shed 5 bases, J shed 0 bases, and the junction held 5 bases outside the gene matches. The length of the CDR3 is 17 residues. The CDR3 loop reads CASSPRLAGGSTDTQYF. The CDR3 coding sequence is TGTGCCAGCAGCCCTCGACTAGCGGGGGGAAGCACAGATACGCAGTATTTT.

This chain joins TRBV4-3 and TRBJ2-3; 7 bases map to TRBD2. Germline V gene lookup returns CDR1 LGHNA and CDR2 YSLEER. V was pared by 1 base and J by 2 bases, with 3 bases of the junction left unmatched. This CDR3 has 15 residues. The CDR3 DNA reads as TGCGCCAGCAGCCAAGGGAGCGGGGCCACAGATACGCAGTATTTT. Protein: CASSQGSGATDTQYF.

The CDR3 loop reads CASSFPSSGEYNEQFF. As DNA, the CDR3 is TGTGCCAGCAGTTTTCCTTCGTCAGGGGAATACAATGAGCAGTTCTTC. V usage is TRBV28 and J usage is TRBJ2-1; TRBD1 is a possible D gene (6 bases). Looked up from germline, CDR1 is MDHEN and CDR2 is SYDVKM. The CDR3 has 16 amino acids. V lost 3 bases, J lost 4 bases, and 16 bases lay in between.

CDR3 coding DNA: TGTGCCACCTCTAGGTACGGAGCTAACTATGGCTACACCTTC. As protein: CATSRYGANYGYTF. V is TRBV15 and J is TRBJ1-2, with unresolved D. Germline V gives CDR1 LNHNV, CDR2 YYDKDF (reference sequence). The CDR3 covers 14 residues. The ends were cut back, 8 bases at V and 0 bases at J, with 13 bases in the middle. Together with reference TRBV15 and TRBJ1-2, the CDR3 gives the full variable domain: DAMVIQNPRYQVTQFGKPVTLSCSQTLNHNVMYWYQQKSSQAPKLLFHYYDKDFNNEADTPDNFQSRRPNTSFCFLDIRSPGLGDTAMYLCATSRYGANYGYTFGSGTRLTVV.

The rearrangement links TRBV7-7 to TRBJ2-2, with 8 bases aligning to TRBD1. The CDR3 has 16 residues. The trim removed 1 base at V and 6 bases at J, leaving 7 bases unmatched. CDR1 is SSHAT and CDR2 is FNYEAQ in the germline V gene (reference sequence). CDR3 nucleotide sequence: TGTGCCAGCAGCTTAGAGGCAGGGGGCCTCGCCGGGGAGCTGTTTTTT. It yields the protein CASSLEAGGLAGELFF. Full variable domain (outside the CDR3, taken from reference TRBV7-7 and TRBJ2-2): GAGVSQSPRYKVTKRGQDVTLRCDPISSHATLYWYQQALGQGPEFLTYFNYEAQPDKSGLPSDRFSAERPEGSISTLTIQRTEQRDSAMYRCASSLEAGGLAGELFFGEGSRLTVL.

This chain uses TRBV27 with TRBJ2-1; the D gene is possibly TRBD2 (6 bases). The CDR3 runs 13 residues. Germline values: CDR1 MNHEY, CDR2 SMNVEV (reference sequence). The V gene lost 3 bases and the J gene lost 9 bases, with 12 bases spanning the gap. The CDR3 coding sequence is TGTGCCAGCAGTTTTGGGAGGATGTTTGAGCAGTTCTTC. This codes for CASSFGRMFEQFF.